This T cell receptor (beta chain) emerged from a study of shared clonotypes between healthy human individuals. Naive CD8 cells comprised CD45RO-negative, CCR7-positively selected cells, excluding terminally differentiated effector memory CD45RA+ cells. Some clones are missing from TCRdb's copy, which holds only in-frame ones; the method was immunoSEQ multiplex PCR. The table shows about 1,800,000 clones, with about 95% occurring only once. V lost 3 bases and J lost 2, with 11 bases in between. This CDR3 is built from 13 residues. The germline gives CDR1 SQVTM, CDR2 ANQGSEA. The sequence was obtained from a man aged 18 to 30 in good health. V gene TRBV29-1 combines with J gene TRBJ2-7; perhaps TRBD1 as D (5 bases). The sample taken for sequencing was naive CD8+ T cells sorted from blood. CDR3 sequence reads: CSVDQGYPYEQYF. The CDR3 DNA follows: TGCAGCGTTGACCAGGGATACCCCTACGAGCAGTACTTC.